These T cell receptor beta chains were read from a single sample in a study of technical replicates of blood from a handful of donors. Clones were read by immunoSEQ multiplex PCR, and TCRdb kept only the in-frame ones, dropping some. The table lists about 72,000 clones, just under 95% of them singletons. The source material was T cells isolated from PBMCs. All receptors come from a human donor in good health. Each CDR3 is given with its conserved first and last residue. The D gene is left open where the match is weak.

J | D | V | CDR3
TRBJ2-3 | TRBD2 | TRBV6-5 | CASSFIAGGSSDTQYF
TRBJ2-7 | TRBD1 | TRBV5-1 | CASSLTGGGQYF
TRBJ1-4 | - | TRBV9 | CASSVAGANEKLFF
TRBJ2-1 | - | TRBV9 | CASSVSSSYNEQFF
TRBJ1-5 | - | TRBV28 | CASSDLYIEDQPQHF
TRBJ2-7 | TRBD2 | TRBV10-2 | CASRYSGRVGEQYF
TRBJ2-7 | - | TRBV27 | CASSSYPLGQPPYEQYF
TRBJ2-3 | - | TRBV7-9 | CASSLLRGSGRDTQYF
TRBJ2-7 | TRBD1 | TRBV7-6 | CASSLGTGADEQYF
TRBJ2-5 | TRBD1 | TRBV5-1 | CATKAGDRVQETQYF
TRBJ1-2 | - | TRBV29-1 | CSAETANYGYTF
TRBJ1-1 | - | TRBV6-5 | CASSYSGAPSTEAFF
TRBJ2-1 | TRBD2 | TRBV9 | CASSVCELASYNEQFF
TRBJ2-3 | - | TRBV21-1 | CASRRGGADTQYF
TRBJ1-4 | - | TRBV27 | CASIPRRAREKLFF
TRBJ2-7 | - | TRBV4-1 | CASSHRTVEEQYF
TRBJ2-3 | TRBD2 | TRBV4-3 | CASSQVTSGALSTDTQYF
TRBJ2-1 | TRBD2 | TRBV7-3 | CASSLGTSYNEQFF
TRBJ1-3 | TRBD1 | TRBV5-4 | CASSNPGQGRHTIYF
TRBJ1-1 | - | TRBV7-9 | CASSLSGRGNTEAFF
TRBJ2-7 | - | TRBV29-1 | CSVRGIHEQYF
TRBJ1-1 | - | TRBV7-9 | CASRSTGSNTEAFF
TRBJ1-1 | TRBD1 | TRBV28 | CASSRTGIMNTEAFF
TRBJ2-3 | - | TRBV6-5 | CASSYSATPDTQYF
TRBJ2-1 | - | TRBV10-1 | CASSEGGNEQFF
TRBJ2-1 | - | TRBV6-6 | CASSYSAASLYNEQFF
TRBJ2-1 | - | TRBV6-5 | CASSLQWSSEQFF
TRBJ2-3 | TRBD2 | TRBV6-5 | CASSYTSGISTDTQYF
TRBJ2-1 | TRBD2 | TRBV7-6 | CASRPLAGPRAYNEQFF
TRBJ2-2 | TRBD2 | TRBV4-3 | CASSQVPGLANTGELFF
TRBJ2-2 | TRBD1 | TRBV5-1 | CASSLGQGGHGELFF
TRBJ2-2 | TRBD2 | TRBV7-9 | CASSLGTSGSGGELFF
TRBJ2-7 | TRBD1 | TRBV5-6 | CASSFGTAPSVEDEQYF
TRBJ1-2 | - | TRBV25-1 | CASSESGVGYTF
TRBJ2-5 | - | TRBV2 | CASSEEFQVQETQYF
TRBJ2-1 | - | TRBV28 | CASSLNNNEQFF
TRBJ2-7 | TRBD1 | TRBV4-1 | CASSQPGQGLYEQYF
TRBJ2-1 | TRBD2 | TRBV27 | CASTWRLATSGSGEQFF
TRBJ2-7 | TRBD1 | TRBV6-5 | CASSKPGQYDEQYF
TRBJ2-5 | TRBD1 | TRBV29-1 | CSVDPGQGQETQYF
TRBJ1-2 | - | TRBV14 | CASSPTGSGYTF
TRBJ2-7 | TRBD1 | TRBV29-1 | CSVGGSGQGTVYEQYF
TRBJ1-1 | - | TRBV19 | CASSIGSSLTEAFF
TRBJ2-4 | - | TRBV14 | CASSPWARGGGIQYF
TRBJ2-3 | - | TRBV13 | CASSLEYRHTQYF